This T cell receptor (beta chain) emerged from a study of OX40 agonist ivuxolimab in advanced cancers. Data came from immunoSEQ multiplex PCR; TCRdb stores just in-frame clones and leaves some out. The table has roughly 35,000 clones, about 81% seen once. CDR1 and CDR2 (germline): GTSNPN, SVGIG (reference sequence). The CDR3 spans 13 residues. V lost 2 bases, J lost 5 bases, and 4 bases stayed unmatched. This chain connects TRBV30 to TRBJ1-1; 8 bases align to TRBD1. Sequenced material: CD4+ or CD8+ T cells sorted from blood, taken in a trial of the OX40 agonist ivuxolimab. This TCR was sampled from an adult with an advanced solid tumor such as melanoma, head and neck, liver or kidney cancer. The CDR3 DNA reads as TGTGCCTGGAGTCAGACAGGGGAAACTGAAGCTTTCTTT. It encodes CAWSQTGETEAFF.